Described below is a single T cell receptor beta chain sequence and its context. This clonotype was detected many times. Its cognate antigen has yet to be identified. No base-level quality is on record; no much larger clone is a single base apart. For a library built for alpha chains, this beta chain is a stray read; little rests on its size. The time point label corresponds to: sample taken at primary tumor resection. Samples were obtained from 72 patients with early-stage, untreated non-small cell lung cancer from the lung TRACERx cohort. For TCR sequencing, whole RNA was extracted from tumor and nontumor lung tissue, or from cryopreserved PBMC samples, and no cell sorting was done. Only patients with enough RNA available from two or more tumor regions were chosen for TCR sequencing. Before being selected, tumor and adjacent nontumor lung specimens were reviewed by a lung pathologist. The source of the sample is a study of spatial heterogeneity in lung cancer (dated by TCRdb to the late 2010s). About the investigation overall: More beta-chain than alpha-chain transcripts were consistently detected, likely reflecting higher beta-chain transcript abundance. In tumor regions, TCR transcript counts showed a strong correlation with a T cell transcriptional module score from matched bulk RNA-seq. In the raw uncorrected reads, each unique combination of TCR and UMI appeared more than ten times on average. The study quantitatively compared TCR alpha and beta repertoires across multiple tumor regions, matched nontumor lung and blood in non-small cell lung cancer. Nonsynonymous mutation counts, determined by whole-exome sequencing of tumor tissue, were related to TCR repertoire features. At surgery, 200 to 250 tumor regions, around 65 matched nontumor lung samples and 56 PBMC samples were TCR-sequenced for both alpha and beta chains.

Receptor amplification or capture employed 5' RACE. Sequenced using a NextSeq 500. In the TCR library protocol, a unique molecular identifier was attached to each TCR cDNA molecule so that PCR and sequencing errors could be corrected. As for the authors' bioinformatics: TCR identification, UMI-based error correction and CDR3 extraction were all carried out with Decombinator tools. Expanded TCRs were defined as those above a frequency of 2 per 1,000, corresponding to the top 1% of the tumor frequency distribution. Expanded tumor TCRs were classed as regional if statistically deemed absent (corrected P<0.05) from at least one tumor region, otherwise ubiquitous. Renyi diversity was calculated using the R vegan package after each repertoire was subsampled 100 times to 5,000 TCRs. CDR3 similarity networks were built from amino acid triplet string-kernel similarity, with CDR3s being connected when pairwise similarity was above 0.82. TCRdb reprocessed the public reads (quality trimming at Q25 with fastp, clone calling with MiXCR) and kept in-frame beta chains. Every entry covers one CDR3 protein and lists the most common genes and DNA from its rows. The V and J calls reflect TCRdb's pipeline rather than the authors' work. The sample table holds 7,000 to 8,000 distinct CDR3 sequences, of which about 8% were seen once. The ten largest clones represent about 4.2% of the sample.

What the research found in general, with its limitations: The tumor nonsynonymous mutation count correlated with the number of expanded intratumoral alpha and beta TCRs. Additional single-cell paired TCR alpha and beta sequencing was considered necessary to confirm, at a functional level, the hypothesis that regional TCRs recognize regional mutations. Estimated TCR-seq coverage of tumor T cells was only roughly 7.3% for alpha chains and roughly 12% for beta chains. Counts of ubiquitous and regional expanded TCRs correlated with counts of ubiquitous and regional nonsynonymous mutations, respectively.

CDR1 and CDR2 are drawn from the germline V gene: SGHVS, FQNEAQ. The CDR3 measures 14 amino acids from cysteine to phenylalanine. This entry keeps only the CDR3 DNA: 42 bases, framed from base 1. V loses 5 bases of germline sequence and J loses 0 bases, and the interval between the two ends is 9 bases. The chain is encoded by TRBV7-8 joined to TRBJ2-3, with no reliable assignment of the D segment. The sample was lung tumor tissue, taken at surgery. This sequence was found in a male donor with early-stage non-small cell lung cancer. The nucleotide sequence reads as follows: TGTGCCAGCAGCGGGTCTTCGAGCACAGATACGCAGTATTTT. Translated, this is CASSGSSSTDTQYF.